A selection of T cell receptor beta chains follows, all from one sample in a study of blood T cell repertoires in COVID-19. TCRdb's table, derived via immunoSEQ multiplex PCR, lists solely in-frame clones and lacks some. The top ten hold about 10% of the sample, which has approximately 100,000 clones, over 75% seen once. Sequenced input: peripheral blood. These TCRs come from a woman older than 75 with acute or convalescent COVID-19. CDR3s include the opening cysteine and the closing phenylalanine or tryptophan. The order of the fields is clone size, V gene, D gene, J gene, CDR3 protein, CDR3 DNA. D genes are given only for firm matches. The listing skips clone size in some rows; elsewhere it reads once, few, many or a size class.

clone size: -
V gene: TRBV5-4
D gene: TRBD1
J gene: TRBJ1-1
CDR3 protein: CASSLMGQGASEAFF
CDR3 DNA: TGTGCCAGCAGCTTGATGGGACAGGGGGCCTCTGAAGCTTTCTTT

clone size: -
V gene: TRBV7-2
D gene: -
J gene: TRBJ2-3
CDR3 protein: CASSLVGAEDTQYF
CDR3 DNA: TGTGCCAGCAGCTTAGTGGGGGCCGAAGATACGCAGTATTTT

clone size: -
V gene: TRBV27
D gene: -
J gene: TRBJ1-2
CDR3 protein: CASSLSSRGTYGYTF
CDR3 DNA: TGTGCCAGCAGTTTATCTTCAAGGGGCACCTATGGCTACACCTTC

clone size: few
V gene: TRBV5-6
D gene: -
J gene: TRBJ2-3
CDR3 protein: CASTQGGTSGADTQYF
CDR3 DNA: TGTGCCAGCACCCAAGGAGGGACCTCCGGGGCAGATACGCAGTATTTT

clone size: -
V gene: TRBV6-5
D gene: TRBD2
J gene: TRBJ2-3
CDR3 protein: CATASGGGTDTQYF
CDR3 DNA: TGTGCCACGGCTTCGGGGGGGGGAACAGATACGCAGTATTTT

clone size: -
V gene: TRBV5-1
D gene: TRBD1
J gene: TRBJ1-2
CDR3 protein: CASSTGQGTYGYTF
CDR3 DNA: TGCGCCAGCAGCACGGGACAGGGGACCTATGGCTACACCTTC

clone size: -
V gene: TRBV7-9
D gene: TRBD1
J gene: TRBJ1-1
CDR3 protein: CASTLGQGAEGTEAFF
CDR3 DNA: TGTGCCAGCACCTTGGGACAGGGGGCAGAGGGGACTGAAGCTTTCTTT

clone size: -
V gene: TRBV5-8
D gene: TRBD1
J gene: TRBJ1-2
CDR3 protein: CASSRMDRAGYGYTF
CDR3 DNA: TGTGCCAGCAGCCGGATGGACAGGGCGGGCTATGGCTACACCTTC

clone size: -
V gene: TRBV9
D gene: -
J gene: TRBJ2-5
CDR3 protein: CASSVGTGTSKETQYF
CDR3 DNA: TGTGCCAGCAGCGTAGGGACCGGGACTTCGAAAGAGACCCAGTACTTC

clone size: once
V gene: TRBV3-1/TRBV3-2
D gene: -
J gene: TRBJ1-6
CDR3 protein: CASSPVSDSPLHF
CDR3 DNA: TGTGCCAGCAGCCCGGTGAGCGATTCACCCCTCCACTTT

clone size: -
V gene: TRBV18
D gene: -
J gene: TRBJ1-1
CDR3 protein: CASSPRYREGTEAFF
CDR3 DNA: TGTGCCAGCTCACCAAGGTACAGGGAGGGCACTGAAGCTTTCTTT

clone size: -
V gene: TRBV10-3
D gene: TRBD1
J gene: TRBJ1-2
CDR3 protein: CAIRAGQGTGNYGYTF
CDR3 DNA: TGTGCCATCAGAGCGGGACAGGGGACCGGTAACTATGGCTACACCTTC

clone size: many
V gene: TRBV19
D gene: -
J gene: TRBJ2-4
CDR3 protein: CASSIDGGPGKANIQYF
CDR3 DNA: TGTGCCAGTAGTATAGATGGGGGCCCGGGAAAGGCAAACATTCAGTACTTC

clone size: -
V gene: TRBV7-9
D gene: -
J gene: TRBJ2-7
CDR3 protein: CASSSERQESLYF
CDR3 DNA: TGTGCCAGCAGCTCCGAGAGACAGGAGAGTTTGTACTTC

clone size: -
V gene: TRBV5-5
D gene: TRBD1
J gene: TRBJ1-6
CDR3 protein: CASSNRGQGLSYNSPLHF
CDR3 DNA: TGTGCCAGCAGCAATAGGGGACAGGGTCTCTCCTATAATTCACCCCTCCACTTT

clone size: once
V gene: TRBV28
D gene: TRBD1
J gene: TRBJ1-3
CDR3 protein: CASRSTGSGNTIYF
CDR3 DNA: TGTGCCAGCAGATCGACAGGGTCGGGAAACACCATATATTTT

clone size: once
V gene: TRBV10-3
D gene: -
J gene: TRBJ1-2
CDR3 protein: CAISVDRYNYGYTF
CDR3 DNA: TGTGCCATCAGTGTCGACAGGTATAACTATGGCTACACCTTC

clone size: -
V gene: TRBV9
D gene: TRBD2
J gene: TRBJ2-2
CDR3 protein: CASRGTSSAGGTGELFF
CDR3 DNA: TGTGCCAGCAGGGGGACTAGCTCCGCCGGGGGCACCGGGGAGCTGTTTTTT

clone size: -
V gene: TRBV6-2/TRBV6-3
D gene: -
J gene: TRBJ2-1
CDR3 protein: CASSPEIGGNEQFF
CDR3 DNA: TGTGCCAGCAGTCCCGAAATTGGGGGGAATGAGCAGTTCTTC

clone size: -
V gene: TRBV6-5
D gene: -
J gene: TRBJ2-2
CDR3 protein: CASGQRAGELFF
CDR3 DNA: TGTGCCAGCGGACAGAGGGCCGGGGAGCTGTTTTTT

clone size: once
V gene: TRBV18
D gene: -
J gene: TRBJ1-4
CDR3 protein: CASSNQFAGEKLFF
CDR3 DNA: TGTGCCAGCTCAAATCAGTTTGCTGGTGAAAAACTGTTTTTT

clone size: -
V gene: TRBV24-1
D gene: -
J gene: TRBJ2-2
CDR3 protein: CATSDRNRNTGELFF
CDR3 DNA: TGTGCCACCAGTGACCGCAACAGAAATACCGGGGAGCTGTTTTTT

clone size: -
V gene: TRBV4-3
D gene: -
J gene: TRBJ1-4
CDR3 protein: CASSQGAGNLRSRKLFF
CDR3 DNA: TGCGCCAGCAGCCAAGGGGCCGGGAATCTTCGTTCTCGAAAACTGTTTTTT

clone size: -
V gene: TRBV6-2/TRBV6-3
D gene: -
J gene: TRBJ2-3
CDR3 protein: CATNPRGRGGVTSTDTQYF
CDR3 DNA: TGTGCCACCAACCCACGAGGGCGGGGCGGCGTAACTAGCACAGATACGCAGTATTTT

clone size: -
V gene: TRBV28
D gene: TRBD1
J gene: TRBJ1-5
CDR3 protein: CASSWGKGQINQPQHF
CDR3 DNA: TGTGCCAGCAGTTGGGGTAAGGGACAGATAAATCAGCCCCAGCATTTT

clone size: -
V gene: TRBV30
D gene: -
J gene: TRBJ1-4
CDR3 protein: CAWKPTGQGEKLFF
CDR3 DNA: TGTGCCTGGAAACCAACGGGACAAGGTGAAAAACTGTTTTTT

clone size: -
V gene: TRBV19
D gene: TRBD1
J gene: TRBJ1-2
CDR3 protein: CASSIGRTGVRGYTF
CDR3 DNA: TGTGCCAGTAGTATAGGGAGGACAGGGGTTCGCGGCTACACCTTC

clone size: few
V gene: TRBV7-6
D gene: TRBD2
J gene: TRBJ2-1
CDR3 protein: CASSLAGTSSSYNEQFF
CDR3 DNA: TGTGCCAGCAGCTTAGCAGGGACTAGTTCCTCCTACAATGAGCAGTTCTTC

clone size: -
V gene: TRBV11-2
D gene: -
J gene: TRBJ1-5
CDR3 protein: CASSSRAGDQPQHF
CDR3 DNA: TGTGCCAGCAGCTCCCGGGCGGGAGATCAGCCCCAGCATTTT

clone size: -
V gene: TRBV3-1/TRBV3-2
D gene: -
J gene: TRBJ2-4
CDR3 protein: CASSQAGGGAKNIQYF
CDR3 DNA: TGTGCCAGCAGCCAAGCGGGGGGCGGGGCCAAAAACATTCAGTACTTC

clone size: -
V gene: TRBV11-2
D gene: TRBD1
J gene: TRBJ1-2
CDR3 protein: CASSFGGQGRWSTF
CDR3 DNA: TGTGCCAGCAGCTTTGGTGGACAGGGTAGGTGGAGCACCTTC

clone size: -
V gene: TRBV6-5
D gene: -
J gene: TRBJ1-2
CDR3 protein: CASSYVEPAIYGYTF
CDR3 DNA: TGTGCCAGCAGTTACGTGGAGCCAGCGATCTATGGCTACACCTTC

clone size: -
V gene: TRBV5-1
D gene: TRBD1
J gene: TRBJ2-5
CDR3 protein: CASSLVSNRGLETQYF
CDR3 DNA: TGCGCCAGCAGCCTCGTATCAAACAGGGGGCTCGAGACCCAGTACTTC

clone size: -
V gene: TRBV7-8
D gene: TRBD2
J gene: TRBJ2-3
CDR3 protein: CASSLGGSGGPRTDTQYF
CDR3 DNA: TGTGCCAGCAGCTTAGGAGGTAGCGGGGGGCCTCGCACAGATACGCAGTATTTT

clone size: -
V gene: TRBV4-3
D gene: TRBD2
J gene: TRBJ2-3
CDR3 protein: CASSQDASGGFDTQYF
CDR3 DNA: TGCGCCAGCAGCCAAGACGCTAGCGGGGGTTTCGATACGCAGTATTTT

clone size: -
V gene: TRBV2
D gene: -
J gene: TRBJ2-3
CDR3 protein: CASSRSTDTQYF
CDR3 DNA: TGTGCCAGCAGTCGGAGCACAGATACGCAGTATTTT

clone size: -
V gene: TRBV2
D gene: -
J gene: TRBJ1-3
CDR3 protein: CASSGARPSGNTIYF
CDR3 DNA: TGTGCCAGCAGTGGGGCAAGGCCCTCTGGAAACACCATATATTTT

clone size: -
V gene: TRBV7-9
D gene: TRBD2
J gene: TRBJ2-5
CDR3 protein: CASSLAGGFETQYF
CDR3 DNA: TGTGCCAGCAGCTTAGCGGGGGGGTTTGAGACCCAGTACTTC

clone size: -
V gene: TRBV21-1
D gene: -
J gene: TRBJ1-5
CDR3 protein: CASSKPWAVIVNQPQHF
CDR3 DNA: TGTGCCAGCAGCAAACCCTGGGCTGTTATTGTCAATCAGCCCCAGCATTTT

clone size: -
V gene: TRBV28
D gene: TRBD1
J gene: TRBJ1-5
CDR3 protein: CASRTGGSKRGQPQHF
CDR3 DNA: TGTGCCAGCAGGACAGGGGGTTCTAAGAGAGGTCAGCCCCAGCATTTT

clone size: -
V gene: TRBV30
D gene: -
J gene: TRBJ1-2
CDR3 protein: CAWSVSVADGYTF
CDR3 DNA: TGTGCCTGGAGTGTTAGCGTGGCAGATGGCTACACCTTC

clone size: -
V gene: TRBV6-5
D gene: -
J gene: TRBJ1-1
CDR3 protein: CASSSQGRSTEAFF
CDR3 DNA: TGTGCCAGCAGTTCCCAGGGGCGAAGCACTGAAGCTTTCTTT